These T cell receptor beta chains were read from a single sample in a study of blood T cell repertoires in COVID-19. The repertoire was sequenced with immunoSEQ multiplex PCR; TCRdb's copy has only in-frame clones and lacks some. The sample contains 150,000 to 200,000 clones, roughly 79% of which appear only once. Sample: peripheral blood. The source of these receptors is a woman of 80 years or more with COVID-19, enrolled during active disease. Each CDR3 is given with its conserved first and last residue. The D gene is left open where the match is weak.

TRBV18	NA	TRBJ2-7	CASSRQVDEQYF
TRBV25-1	TRBD2	TRBJ2-1	CASRTSGRAREQFF
TRBV30	NA	TRBJ1-2	CAWSGKEAGADGYTF
TRBV29-1	TRBD2	TRBJ2-1	CSVEDWSASGRHSYNEQFF
TRBV5-4	TRBD2	TRBJ2-7	CASSLGLAGANYEQYF
TRBV4-2	NA	TRBJ2-7	CASSQIREYEQYF
TRBV28	TRBD1	TRBJ1-2	CASMATGQLWSGGYTF
TRBV7-2	NA	TRBJ2-1	CASKVRGPYNEQFF
TRBV3-1/TRBV3-2	NA	TRBJ2-5	CASSLGGGGIQETQYF
TRBV20-1	NA	TRBJ2-5	CSARRETQYF